This T cell receptor beta chain comes out of a study of shared clonotypes between healthy human individuals. Germline loops: CDR1 MNHNS, CDR2 SASEGT. CDR3 size: 11 residues. The V gene end was trimmed by 8 bases and the J gene end by 9 bases; junction bases not matched to a gene: 4. The method was immunoSEQ multiplex PCR; TCRdb's version includes in-frame clones alone and lacks a portion of them. In the table there are about 380,000 clones, approximately 96% of which are singletons. What was sequenced was memory CD8+ T cells sorted from blood. Indicated subset: CD45RO+ cells pooled with CCR7-negative TemRA cells. The chain recombines TRBV6-1 with TRBJ2-1, with 7 bases that match TRBD1. The receptor was isolated from a man aged 25-45 years in good health. The CDR3 DNA reads as TGTGCCAGCGCCTACAGGGGTGAGCAGTTCTTC. As protein: CASAYRGEQFF.